Below are 18 T cell receptor beta chains sequenced from a single sample in a study of blood T cells in healthy people across ages. Alongside a J-beta primer mix, a sample-barcoded 5' primer served in a second PCR lasting roughly 7 to 11 cycles. TCRdb re-called the 5' RACE reads with MiXCR, one entry per CDR3 protein. Of 650,000 or so distinct CDR3 sequences listed, roughly half are singletons. Sequenced sample: blood. Receptor source: a woman over 75 in good health.

The chain carries TRBV20-1 and TRBJ1-6; 9 nucleotides match TRBD1. The V gene's germline CDR1 is DFQATT and CDR2 SNEGSKA (reference sequence). V lost 2 bases and J lost 9; bases outside the gene matches: 5. The CDR3 spans 14 residues. The CDR3, as DNA: TGCAGTGCTAGACCGGGGACAGGGACTTCACCCCTCCACTTT. Its protein product is CSARPGTGTSPLHF.

In its sample, this clonotype was seen once. A much larger clone sits a single nucleotide away, making a read error possible. The missing conserved phenylalanine or tryptophan at the end of this CDR3 makes a read error likely. The V call is TRBV20-1, the J call TRBJ2-7; 10 bases map to TRBD1. CDR3 size: 13 residues. Losses at the gene ends were 6 bases for V and 5 bases for J; bases not matched to a gene: 7. The germline V gene encodes CDR1 DFQATT and CDR2 SNEGSKA (reference sequence). This CDR3 reads CSARTGGDHEQYL. The CDR3 region has the DNA TGCAGTGCAAGGACAGGGGGTGACCACGAGCAGTACTTA.

This clonotype was found many times. The CDR3: CASRQGLAKNIQYF. The CDR3 bases are TGTGCCAGCAGACAGGGTCTTGCCAAAAACATTCAGTACTTC. The genes are TRBV28 and TRBJ2-4, with a weak D call TRBD1 (6 bases). Trimming stripped 6 bases from V and 1 base from J, with 10 bases between. Germline lookup yields CDR1 MDHEN and CDR2 SYDVKM. The length of the CDR3 is 14 residues.

This clonotype was observed many times. V and J are TRBV2 and TRBJ2-7, with 7 positions matching TRBD2. This CDR3 is 11 amino acids long. From germline, CDR1 is SNHLY and CDR2 FYNNEI. J lost 4 bases, V lost 10 bases, and 4 bases had no gene match. CDR3 nucleotide sequence: TGTGCCATGGGAGGGGTATACGAGCAGTACTTC. It encodes CAMGGVYEQYF.

The rearrangement links TRBV20-1 to TRBJ1-2; possibly TRBD1 for D (6 bases). Trimming took off 4 bases at V and 8 bases at J, with 17 bases between the two ends. The germline V gene has CDR1 DFQATT and CDR2 SNEGSKA (reference sequence). This CDR3 has 13 residues. CDR3: CSANTRGARGYTF. In DNA, the CDR3 is TGCAGTGCTAATACCAGGGGTGCAAGGGGCTACACCTTC.

The chain is built from TRBV2 and TRBJ2-6; the D is unclear. Germline CDR1 is SNHLY and CDR2 is FYNNEI. Deletions cut 3 bases from V and 0 bases from J, with 6 bases between. The CDR3 has 15 residues. CDR3 DNA sequence: TGTGCCAGCAGTGAGTCCCCCTCTGGGGCCAACGTCCTGACTTTC. It encodes CASSESPSGANVLTF.

On this clonotype itself: Sequence at one end of the junction differs from germline and may be a read error. The chain employs TRBV7-9 and TRBJ2-5, with D possibly being TRBD2 (6 bases). CDR1 is SEHNR, CDR2 FQNEAQ, per germline (reference sequence). This CDR3 comprises 14 residues. In DNA, the CDR3 is TGTGCCAGCAGCTTAGCGGCGGGGCAAGAGGCCCAGTACTTC. It encodes CASSLAAGQEAQYF.

The rearrangement joins TRBV12-3 or TRBV12-4 to TRBJ1-2; TRBD1 might be the D (6 bases). Trimming shortened V by 1 base and J by 4 bases, and 13 bases separated the two germline ends. This CDR3 region has 15 residues. This CDR3 is CASSLVARGPYGYTF. The CDR3 coding sequence is TGTGCCAGCAGTTTAGTTGCCAGGGGCCCCTATGGCTACACCTTC.

This clonotype has just one count. The V call is TRBV4-2, the J call TRBJ2-5, with D perhaps TRBD1 (6 bases). The germline gives CDR1 LGHNA, CDR2 YNFKEQ. This CDR3 has 14 amino acids. Deletions cut 4 bases from V and 3 bases from J, with 12 bases between. CDR3 sequence: CASSRTQGKETQYF. In DNA, the CDR3 is TGTGCCAGCAGCCGCACTCAGGGGAAAGAGACCCAGTACTTC.

Points on this clonotype: Since a much larger clone is just one base distant, this may be a read error. The chain has TRBV12-3 or TRBV12-4 and TRBJ2-7, with D possibly matching TRBD1 (6 bases). CDR3 length: 14 residues. The DNA for the CDR3 is TGTGCCAGCAGTTTAGGGGGGCACACCTACAAGCAGTACTTC. Amino acid sequence: CASSLGGHTYKQYF.

In the case of this clonotype: It may be a read error: a sequence one base away is much more abundant. This chain connects TRBV9 to TRBJ2-1; 9 nucleotides line up with TRBD1. The J call could be wrong; TRBJ2-7 is a better fit for the DNA end. Germline V gene sequence: CDR1 SGDLS, CDR2 YYNGEE. The CDR3 loop spans 14 amino acids. CDR3 region: CASSEGQGNNEQYF. CDR3 coding DNA: TGTGCCAGCAGCGAGGGACAGGGAAACAATGAGCAGTACTTC.

This clonotype was recorded only once. A much larger clone lies one base from this, so it may be a read error. In DNA form, the CDR3 reads TGTGCCAGCAGCTGGGGTAAACATGGGGAGCAGTTCTTC. It specifies CASSWGKHGEQFF. The chain combines TRBV5-5 with TRBJ2-1; unclear D gene. The ends were cut back, 3 bases at V and 10 bases at J, with 14 bases in the middle. Looked up from germline, CDR1 is SGHKS and CDR2 is YYEKEE (reference sequence). CDR3 length: 13 amino acids.

This clonotype occurred once. The chain carries TRBV6-5 and TRBJ2-5; weak D call: TRBD1 (6 bases). The better agreement between TRBJ2-1 and the DNA end casts doubt on the J call. Germline CDR1 reads MNHEY; CDR2 reads SVGAGI. The CDR3 spans 13 residues. The CDR3 protein is CASSGQRQETQFF. For the CDR3, the DNA is TGTGCCAGCAGCGGACAGCGCCAAGAGACCCAGTTCTTC.

This clonotype was seen more than once but under ten times. V gene TRBV5-1 combines with J gene TRBJ2-2, with D perhaps matching TRBD2 (6 bases). Trimming removed 2 bases from V and 1 base from J, with 12 bases in between. The CDR3 covers 16 residues. Germline values: CDR1 SGHRS, CDR2 YFSETQ. Written as DNA, the CDR3 is TGCGCCAGCAGCTTACTGGCTAGCGAGAACACCGGGGAGCTGTTTTTT. Amino acid sequence: CASSLLASENTGELFF.

The chain's CDR3 is CASREWREESKETQYF. The CDR3, as DNA: TGTGCCAGCAGGGAGTGGCGGGAGGAATCGAAGGAGACCCAGTACTTC. The V and J genes are TRBV7-2 and TRBJ2-5, with 8 bases identical to TRBD2. The CDR3 is 16 residues long. Looked up from germline, CDR1 is SGHTA and CDR2 is FQGNSA. V shed 6 bases, J shed 5 bases, and the junction held 14 bases outside the gene matches.

This clonotype was seen at least ten times. The chain employs TRBV20-1 and TRBJ1-6; no definite D call. The germline CDR1 and CDR2 sequences are DFQATT and SNEGSKA (reference sequence). Deletions cut 0 bases from V and 5 bases from J, with 14 bases between. The CDR3 loop spans 16 amino acids. The CDR3 loop is CSARDLTDGDNSPLHF. The CDR3 nucleotides read TGCAGTGCTAGAGATCTGACGGACGGTGATAATTCACCCCTCCACTTT.

The chain uses TRBV6-1 and TRBJ1-5; 8 bases fit TRBD1. Per germline, CDR1 MNHNS and CDR2 SASEGT. The junction had 2 bases not matched to a gene; V was cut back by 3 bases and J by 4 bases. This CDR3 spans 14 amino acids. CDR3 residues: CASSDRGRNQPQHF. CDR3 in DNA: TGTGCCAGCAGTGACAGGGGGCGAAATCAGCCCCAGCATTTT.

About this clonotype itself: This could be a read error, since a much larger clone is one nucleotide away. The rearrangement joins TRBV3-1 to TRBJ2-4; the D is unclear. Germline V gene lookup returns CDR1 LGHDT and CDR2 YNNKEL (reference sequence). The CDR3 spans 11 residues. The CDR3 DNA reads TGTGCCGGCAGCAAAGCGAGAGAGCAGTACTTC. Translating gives CAGSKAREQYF.